Given below is one T cell receptor beta chain in context. What it binds is unknown. This record comes from a study of vaccination effects on CD4 cells after COVID-19. The study's findings and limits: Limitations: small convalescent group and missing early post-infection timepoints.

Assay used: immunoSEQ multiplex PCR; TCRdb lists only in-frame clones, some missing. In the table there are 55,000 to 80,000 clones, around 72% of which are singletons. This CDR3 is 14 amino acids long. Germline CDR1 reads SGHTA; CDR2 reads FQGNSA. V was shortened by 5 bases and J by 6 bases, with 16 bases between the two germline ends. Within the ViraFEST assay, antigen-specific CD4+ T cells underwent expansion with viral peptide pools prior to sequencing. Subsequent to a culture period of roughly 11 days, CD4+ T cells were isolated. Previously uninfected by SARS-CoV-2, the vaccine recipients also showed negative nucleocapsid antibodies. Cultivation was performed at two million PBMC per well with 8 to 10 IU/ml IL-2 and roughly 9.3 ug/ml peptides added.

The source material was CD4+ T cells from PBMCs cultured with HCoV-OC43 spike peptides, sampled before COVID-19 vaccination. The subset: HCoV-OC43 spike overlapping peptide pool stimulation. The clonotype was recovered from a human donor who received a COVID-19 vaccine. V and J are TRBV7-2 and TRBJ1-1; unclear D gene. The CDR3 loop is CASSQPAFVAEAFF. The DNA of the CDR3 is TGTGCCAGCAGCCAGCCAGCGTTCGTAGCTGAAGCTTTCTTT.